The sequence of this T cell receptor beta chain was determined in a study of T cells in localized non-small cell lung cancer. Study-wide findings and caveats: Analysis by sequencing included only one tumor region, so heterogeneity remains possible. Appearances in adjacent lung were noted for a median 57 of the top 100 tumor clones. There was an association of higher blood T cell density with longer overall survival. Peak T cell clonality was found in uninvolved adjacent lung, exceeding tumor.

For this clone: The antigen is undetermined.

Generated by immunoSEQ multiplex PCR, the TCRdb table keeps only in-frame clones and is missing some. This sample has about 40,000 clones, with around 86% found just once. Germline CDR1 reads LNHDA; CDR2 reads SQIVND (reference sequence). CDR3 size: 13 residues. Trimming took 6 bases from V and 4 from J, leaving 10 bases between them. The receptor was isolated from a man between 40 and 70 years old with stage I lung adenocarcinoma. Sequenced here: peripheral blood, sampled before any cancer treatment. The genes are TRBV19 and TRBJ1-5; D might be TRBD1 (6 bases). The CDR3 loop is CASRGQWNQPQHF. The CDR3 DNA sequence: TGTGCCAGTAGAGGACAGTGGAATCAGCCCCAGCATTTT.